Listed below are T cell receptor beta chains from one sample, sequenced in a study of blood T cell repertoires in COVID-19. The assay was immunoSEQ multiplex PCR, and TCRdb's table has in-frame clones only and misses some. The repertoire holds 250,000 to 300,000 clones, 88% seen once, with roughly 2% in the top ten. Sequenced material: PBMCs or T cells enriched from blood (not recorded which). These receptors were collected from a woman aged 55-70 years in a cohort exposed to, infected with or recovered from COVID-19 (not recorded which). Each CDR3 is given with its conserved first and last residue. A D gene is named only where the DNA matches it firmly. Clone size is not always given. Where it is, it says once, few, many or a class for expanded clones.

j_call clone_size d_call v_call cdr3_nt cdr3_aa
TRBJ2-1 . TRBD2 TRBV28 TGTGCCAGCAGCCAAACGGCGCTAGCGGGAGGGAGCTCCTACAATGAGCAGTTCTTC CASSQTALAGGSSYNEQFF
TRBJ1-2 . TRBD1 TRBV27 TGTGCCAGCCGCCCATTGACAGGGGGCGTCGGCTACACCTTC CASRPLTGGVGYTF
TRBJ2-7 . . TRBV4-2 TGTGCCAGCAGCCCCAACTCTGGAAGGGGAAGGATTTACGAGCAGTACTTC CASSPNSGRGRIYEQYF
TRBJ2-6 . . TRBV6-6 TGTGCCAGCAGCTTACAGGAGTCCGGGGCCAACGTCCTGACTTTC CASSLQESGANVLTF
TRBJ1-4 . . TRBV15 TGTGCCACCAGAGGGGGGGTGGATGAAAAACTGTTTTTT CATRGGVDEKLFF
TRBJ1-5 . . TRBV5-8 TGTGCCAGCAGCTTGCGCGGACAGTATAGCAATCAGCCCCAGCATTTT CASSLRGQYSNQPQHF
TRBJ1-3 . . TRBV12-3/TRBV12-4 TGTGCCAGCAGTTTATTGAGGGGAAACACCATATATTTT CASSLLRGNTIYF
TRBJ2-2 once TRBD2 TRBV7-7 TGTGCTAGCAGCCCAGCTGGGGGGGTCAACACCGGGGAGCTGTTTTTT CASSPAGGVNTGELFF
TRBJ2-2 few TRBD2 TRBV28 TGTGCCAGCAGTTTATGGCTAGCGGGAACGGGCGGGGAGCTGTTTTTT CASSLWLAGTGGELFF
TRBJ1-6 once . TRBV6-1 TGTGCCAGCAGTGATTTGACACCCCGGGGACCCCTCCACTTT CASSDLTPRGPLHF
TRBJ1-1 . . TRBV28 TGTGCCAGCAAAATGGCGGGAGAAAGGACTGAAGCTTTCTTT CASKMAGERTEAFF
TRBJ2-1 . TRBD2 TRBV5-1 TGCGCCAGCAGCTTGACTAGCGGGAGTAATGAGCAGTTCTTC CASSLTSGSNEQFF
TRBJ1-6 . . TRBV6-5 TGTGCCAGCGGTCCTAAAGGGGATTCACCCCTCCACTTT CASGPKGDSPLHF
TRBJ1-5 . TRBD1 TRBV6-5 TGTGCCAGCCGCCGGACAGGGGACAATCAGCCCCAGCATTTT CASRRTGDNQPQHF
TRBJ2-7 . TRBD1 TRBV13 TGTGCCAGCACCCCTGGGGGACAGGGGGCGGCCTACGAGCAGTACTTC CASTPGGQGAAYEQYF
TRBJ2-1 . . TRBV21-1 TGTGCCAGCAGCGGGACTAGCAGCAATGAGCAGTTCTTC CASSGTSSNEQFF
TRBJ2-2 . TRBD2 TRBV4-2 TGTGCCAGCAGCCAAGAGGGGCAGCTAGCGGGTTTCGTTGAGGAGCTGTTTTTT CASSQEGQLAGFVEELFF
TRBJ2-2 . . TRBV2 TGTGCCAGCAGAATACAGGCTGGGGAGCTGTTTTTT CASRIQAGELFF
TRBJ1-2 . . TRBV6-6 TGTGCCAGCACTCCGGGACAAACCTATGGCTACACCTTC CASTPGQTYGYTF
TRBJ1-3 . . TRBV10-3 TGTGCCATCAGTGAGGTATCCTCTGGAAACACCATATATTTT CAISEVSSGNTIYF
TRBJ1-4 . TRBD1 TRBV5-1 TGCGCCAGCAGCCTTACGACAGGGGTAGGGGATGAAAAACTGTTTTTT CASSLTTGVGDEKLFF
TRBJ2-1 once TRBD2 TRBV4-2 TGTGCCAGCAGCCAAGGCCGAGGCATAGCGGGAGGCGAGCAGTTCTTC CASSQGRGIAGGEQFF
TRBJ1-1 . . TRBV28 TGTGCCAGCAAACAGGGAACTGAAGCTTTCTTT CASKQGTEAFF
TRBJ1-2 . . TRBV2 TGTGCCAGCAGCCCTTCTCCTAACTATGGCTACACCTTC CASSPSPNYGYTF
TRBJ2-2 . TRBD2 TRBV7-3 TGTGCCAGCAGCTCAAAAACTAGCGGGAGCCGGGCCGGGGAGCTGTTTTTT CASSSKTSGSRAGELFF
TRBJ1-3 . . TRBV6-6 TGTGCCAGCAGTGCCTTAGGAGGGGCTGGAAACACCATATATTTT CASSALGGAGNTIYF
TRBJ2-7 . TRBD1 TRBV30 TGTGCCTTCCTCGGACAGGGCGTTTCCTACGAGCAGTACTTC CAFLGQGVSYEQYF
TRBJ2-3 . . TRBV30 TGTGCCTGGAAGGTGGGGCTAAAAAAGGGGAATACGCAGTATTTT CAWKVGLKKGNTQYF
TRBJ2-5 . TRBD1 TRBV2 TGTGCCAGCAGTGATGGAGACAGGGTTCGAGAGACCCAGTACTTC CASSDGDRVRETQYF
TRBJ1-5 . . TRBV7-2 TGTGCCAGCAGCCCCCCCGGGAACAGCCTAAATCAGCCCCAGCATTTT CASSPPGNSLNQPQHF
TRBJ2-5 . TRBD2 TRBV27 TGTGCCAGCAGTTTCGGGACTAGCGTATCCCAAGAGACCCAGTACTTC CASSFGTSVSQETQYF
TRBJ1-2 . TRBD1 TRBV28 TGTGCCAGCAGTTTACTACAGGGGGCCAACTATGGCTACACCTTC CASSLLQGANYGYTF
TRBJ2-7 once TRBD2 TRBV7-2 TGTGCCAGCAGCTTAGTTAGCGGGGGAGCCGGGGAGCAGTACTTC CASSLVSGGAGEQYF
TRBJ1-5 . . TRBV2 TGTGCCAGCAGTGTCCAGGGGATTTACAATCAGCCCCAGCATTTT CASSVQGIYNQPQHF
TRBJ1-1 . . TRBV7-3 TGTGCCAGCAGCTTATTGAACATAGCGAACACTGAAGCTTTCTTT CASSLLNIANTEAFF
TRBJ2-7 . . TRBV10-2 TGCGCCAGCAGTGAGTCTGGGGCAGGCGAGCAGTACTTC CASSESGAGEQYF
TRBJ2-1 . . TRBV20-1 TGCAGTGCTAGTAGAGGTGATGAGGGAGTTTACTACAATGAGCAGTTCTTC CSASRGDEGVYYNEQFF
TRBJ2-7 . . TRBV7-8 TGTGCCAGCAGCTTAGTACAGGGTCTATACGAGCAGTACTTC CASSLVQGLYEQYF
TRBJ2-4 . . TRBV28 TGTGCCAGCAGTTTAGCCACGGGCAAAAACATTCAGTACTTC CASSLATGKNIQYF
TRBJ2-5 . TRBD1 TRBV28 TGTGCCAGCAGCCCACAGGGGCCGAAGACCCAGTACTTC CASSPQGPKTQYF
TRBJ1-2 . TRBD1 TRBV11-2 TGTGCCAGCAGCTCGACAGGGGGCGAAGGCTACACCTTC CASSSTGGEGYTF
TRBJ1-5 . . TRBV28 TGTGCCAGTCGGGGACTTAGCAATCAGCCCCAGCATTTT CASRGLSNQPQHF